Listed here are 19 T cell receptor beta chains from one sample, sequenced in a study of spatial heterogeneity in lung cancer. No antigens are known for them. Time point defined: sample taken at primary tumor resection. Via MiXCR, TCRdb re-called the 5' RACE reads, giving one row per CDR3 protein. The data show some 2,900 distinct CDR3 sequences, 6.6% seen once. Notes on the study in general: Within tumors, counts of expanded alpha and beta TCRs tracked tumor mutation counts.

The sample here was lung tumor tissue, taken at surgery. Source of these receptors: a female donor with early-stage non-small cell lung cancer.

This clonotype ranks as medium-sized. This chain joins TRBV28 and TRBJ2-7; D is perhaps TRBD1 (5 bases). This CDR3 is built from 12 residues. Germline V gene lookup returns CDR1 MDHEN and CDR2 SYDVKM. With 7 bases removed from V and 4 bases from J, the gap between germline ends came to 11 bases. CDR3: CASTAGFYEQYF. The CDR3, as DNA: TGTGCCAGCACGGCAGGGTTTTACGAGCAGTACTTC. Drawing the rest from reference TRBV28 and TRBJ2-7, the complete variable domain is DVKVTQSSRYLVKRTGEKVFLECVQDMDHENMFWYRQDPGLGLRLIYFSYDVKMKEKGDIPEGYSVSREKKERFSLILESASTNQTSMYLCASTAGFYEQYFGPGTRLTVT.

By frequency in the sample, this clonotype is medium-sized (0.01 to 0.1%). The V gene is TRBV4-3, the J gene TRBJ1-1; the match to TRBD1 covers 8 bases. This CDR3 comprises 14 residues. CDR1 and CDR2 (germline): LGHNA, YSLEER. Germline trimming cut 6 bases from V and 1 base from J; bases unmatched to any gene: 4. The CDR3 here is CASRNRGGNTEAFF. The CDR3 bases are TGCGCCAGCAGAAACAGGGGGGGGAACACTGAAGCTTTCTTT.

Within the sample, this clonotype is medium-sized. The gene calls are TRBV9 and TRBJ2-7, with 8 bases that match TRBD2. V lost 4 bases to trimming and J lost 4 bases; unmatched junction nucleotides: 10. This CDR3 is built from 15 residues. Germline CDR1 reads SGDLS; CDR2 reads YYNGEE. The CDR3 is CASSPGGGQRYEQYF. Here the CDR3 DNA reads TGTGCCAGCAGCCCGGGAGGGGGGCAAAGGTACGAGCAGTACTTC.

This clonotype is medium-sized in the sample. V is TRBV12-3 or TRBV12-4 and J is TRBJ2-3; D may correspond to TRBD1 or TRBD2 (6 bases each). Trimming shortened V by 5 bases and J by 2 bases, and 14 bases separated the two germline ends. The CDR3 length is 15 residues. As DNA, the CDR3 is TGTGCCAGCAGTCCCCCGGGGGCCCTCACAGATACGCAGTATTTT. Amino acids: CASSPPGALTDTQYF.

This clonotype was seen repeatedly, ten times or more. The chain combines TRBV7-8 with TRBJ1-2; possibly TRBD1 for D (5 bases). Trimming took 5 bases from V and 3 from J, leaving 10 bases between them. This CDR3 is 13 amino acids long. CDR1 SGHVS and CDR2 FQNEAQ come from the germline V gene. The CDR3 nucleotides are TGTGCCAGCAGCCCCGACAGCGACTATGGCTACACCTTC. It yields the protein CASSPDSDYGYTF.

By sample share, this clonotype is medium-sized. The chain recombines TRBV7-9 with TRBJ1-5; TRBD1 might be the D (6 bases). Germline values: CDR1 SEHNR, CDR2 FQNEAQ (reference sequence). Trimming cost V 5 bases and J 3 bases, with 8 bases left between them. CDR3 length equals 13 residues. The CDR3 is CASSPGANQPQHF. The CDR3 bases are TGTGCCAGCAGCCCAGGGGCCAATCAGCCCCAGCATTTT.

This clonotype occurred many times. This rearrangement joins TRBV2 to TRBJ2-7, with a possible D match to TRBD2 (5 bases). CDR3 size: 13 residues. Germline V gene data show CDR1 as SNHLY and CDR2 as FYNNEI. Trimming left V 3 bases short and J 6 bases short, with 12 bases between. CDR3 nucleotide sequence: TGTGCCAGCAGTGAGGTGCCAGGAGGCGAGCAGTACTTC. Its translation: CASSEVPGGEQYF.

By share, this clonotype counts as medium-sized (0.01 to 0.1%). The chain is built from TRBV29-1 and TRBJ1-1, with D unclear. The CDR3 is 13 residues long. V shed 7 bases and J shed 4 bases, with 16 bases lying between them. Per germline, CDR1 SQVTM and CDR2 ANQGSEA. The CDR3 loop is CSAKEPAGTEAFF. The DNA of the CDR3 is TGCAGCGCCAAAGAACCCGCGGGCACTGAAGCTTTCTTT.

By share, this clonotype counts as medium-sized. CDR3 residues: CASSFGGTGTSSYNSPLHF. The CDR3 coding sequence is TGTGCCAGCAGCTTCGGCGGGACAGGGACGAGCTCCTATAATTCACCCCTCCACTTT. V gene TRBV11-2 combines with J gene TRBJ1-6; 9 bases line up with TRBD1. V lost 3 bases to trimming and J lost 0 bases; unmatched junction nucleotides: 9. The CDR3 contains 19 residues. Germline V gene sequence: CDR1 SGHAT, CDR2 FQNNGV.

Details on this clonotype: In this CDR3 the conserved last residue, phenylalanine or tryptophan, is missing, so a read error is likely. The limits of the CDR3 on the DNA are not certain, so only TCRdb's listed CDR3 is given. The CDR3 is CASSSGTGDLPRVV. The genes are TRBV6-1 and TRBJ1-4; the table assigns TRBD1, which was not confirmed against the DNA. CDR1 MNHNS and CDR2 SASEGT come from the germline V gene. Ends included, the CDR3 has 14 residues.

By share, this clonotype counts as medium-sized. The J gene is TRBJ1-4, the V gene TRBV27, with 7 bases lining up with TRBD1. Per the germline V gene, CDR1 is MNHEY and CDR2 is SMNVEV (reference sequence). This CDR3 is built from 15 residues. V gave up 5 bases and J gave up 4 bases; unmatched junction bases: 7. This CDR3 reads CASSPTGQSNEKLFF. CDR3 DNA sequence: TGTGCCAGCAGTCCCACGGGACAGAGTAATGAAAAACTGTTTTTT.

The sample holds many counts of this clonotype. The chain employs TRBV28 and TRBJ2-3; D is possibly TRBD1 or TRBD2 (5 bases each). This CDR3 spans 16 amino acids. CDR1 MDHEN and CDR2 SYDVKM come from the germline V gene. Trimming took 3 bases from V and 6 from J, leaving 19 bases between them. In DNA form, the CDR3 reads TGTGCCAGCAGTTTCCTAGGTGGGACCTCATCCGATACGCAGTATTTT. This sequence encodes CASSFLGGTSSDTQYF.

This clonotype showed up just a few times. The chain couples TRBV4-3 to TRBJ1-2; perhaps TRBD1 as D (6 bases). The length of the CDR3 is 14 residues. Germline CDR1 is LGHNA and CDR2 is YSLEER. V was trimmed by 0 bases and J by 6 bases, leaving 11 bases between them. The CDR3 protein is CASSQDGRQDGYTF. CDR3 in DNA: TGCGCCAGCAGCCAAGATGGGCGACAGGATGGCTACACCTTC.

The CDR3 is CASSQSGAGETDTQYF. DNA of the CDR3: TGCGCCAGCAGTCAATCCGGAGCGGGGGAGACAGATACGCAGTATTTT. This chain links TRBV23-1 with TRBJ2-3; TRBD2 agrees at 8 bases. TRBV23-1 carries the ORF label, with uncertain function. J was trimmed by 3 bases and V by 0 bases; bases with no gene match: 5. The CDR3 sequence is 16 residues long.

Sample share makes this clonotype medium-sized. The chain uses TRBV10-3 and TRBJ2-2; perhaps TRBD1 as D (6 bases). Per the germline V gene, CDR1 is ENHRY and CDR2 is SYGVKD. V lost 7 bases, J lost 4 bases, and 13 bases lay in between. This CDR3 has 14 amino acids. The CDR3 loop reads CAITPRGGTGELFF. CDR3 nucleotides: TGTGCCATCACTCCCCGAGGGGGCACCGGGGAGCTGTTTTTT.

This clonotype is medium-sized within its sample. The chain has TRBV5-1 and TRBJ1-1, with a possible D match to TRBD1 (5 bases). The CDR3 spans 15 residues. V was clipped by 1 base and J by 1 base, with 11 bases between them. CDR1 is SGHRS and CDR2 is YFSETQ in the germline V gene. CDR3 nucleotide sequence: TGCGCCAGCAGCTTGTTGGGACGGGGGAACACTGAAGCTTTCTTT. Translated, it gives CASSLLGRGNTEAFF.

This clonotype qualifies as medium-sized. The V call is TRBV5-1, the J call TRBJ1-2; no firm D call. Trimming took off 1 base at V and 2 bases at J, with 12 bases between the two ends. Looked up from germline, CDR1 is SGHRS and CDR2 is YFSETQ. This CDR3 region has 15 residues. The CDR3: CASSLLADRNYGYTF. The CDR3 coding sequence is TGCGCCAGCAGCTTGTTAGCGGACCGCAACTATGGCTACACCTTC.

This clonotype qualifies as medium-sized. The rearrangement joins TRBV28 to TRBJ1-4, with D unclear. This CDR3 is built from 11 residues. The ends were cut back, 8 bases at V and 4 bases at J, with 5 bases in the middle. Germline CDR1 is MDHEN and CDR2 is SYDVKM. In nucleotides, the CDR3 is TGTGCCAGCGGAGTTAATGAAAAACTGTTTTTT. Amino acid sequence: CASGVNEKLFF.

By its share, this clonotype is medium-sized. The chain employs TRBV27 and TRBJ1-5, with D unresolved. There are 13 residues in the CDR3. Germline V gene lookup returns CDR1 MNHEY and CDR2 SMNVEV (reference sequence). Between the trimmed V and J ends, which lost 3 bases and 4 bases, there was a span of 7 bases. CDR3 amino acids: CASSFSGNQPQHF. CDR3 in DNA: TGTGCCAGCAGTTTTTCAGGAAATCAGCCCCAGCATTTT.